This TCR beta chain derives from a study of cytomegalovirus exposure and HLA in healthy donors. A multiplex PCR was run with 60 Vbeta primers and 13 Jbeta primers. Sequencing was performed with immunoSEQ multiplex PCR; in TCRdb, only in-frame clones are kept and a portion is missing. The sample lists around 70,000 clones, 65% to 80% occurring once. Study results and caveats: Cytomegalovirus-associated status was assigned to 150 to 200 TCR beta chains. In an earlier analysis, about 87% or about 30%: the productive usage of most TCR beta V segments. In a later analysis, TCR association rates varied by HLA locus: DRB1 most, HLA-C fewest. Some V segments (TRBV6-2 and TRBV6-3 among them) were excluded as indistinguishable.

Per germline, CDR1 SGHNT and CDR2 YYREEE (reference sequence). This CDR3 comprises 14 residues. Trimming shortened V by 3 bases and J by 1 base, and 9 bases separated the two germline ends. A word on this clone: Its specificity is unknown.

This clonotype was sampled from a man aged 70-80 years in good health and CMV-seronegative. V is TRBV5-4 and J is TRBJ2-3, with D maybe TRBD1 (6 bases). Specimen: PBMCs. CDR3 nucleotide sequence: TGTGCCAGCAGCTCCAACAGGGGCACAGATACGCAGTATTTT. Its protein product is CASSSNRGTDTQYF.